The clone carrying this TCR beta chain was seen more than once but under ten times. The V end lost 3 bases, the J end lost 4 bases, and 16 bases lay between the germline ends. This CDR3 has 15 residues. The germline CDR1 and CDR2 sequences are DFQATT and SNEGSKA (reference sequence). This sample stems from a study of T cell responses to AZD1222 COVID-19 vaccine. Profiling relied on immunoSEQ multiplex PCR, and the TCRdb table lists in-frame clones only, not all of them. The repertoire holds under 130,000 clones, with 88% as singletons. The chain combines TRBV20-1 with TRBJ1-5; no reliable D call. The clonotype comes from an adult in good health. The sample here was peripheral blood, taken on day 0 of AZD1222 vaccination. This chain's CDR3 is CSASWSRTTNQPQHF. The CDR3, as DNA: TGCAGTGCTAGTTGGAGTAGGACTACAAATCAGCCCCAGCATTTT.